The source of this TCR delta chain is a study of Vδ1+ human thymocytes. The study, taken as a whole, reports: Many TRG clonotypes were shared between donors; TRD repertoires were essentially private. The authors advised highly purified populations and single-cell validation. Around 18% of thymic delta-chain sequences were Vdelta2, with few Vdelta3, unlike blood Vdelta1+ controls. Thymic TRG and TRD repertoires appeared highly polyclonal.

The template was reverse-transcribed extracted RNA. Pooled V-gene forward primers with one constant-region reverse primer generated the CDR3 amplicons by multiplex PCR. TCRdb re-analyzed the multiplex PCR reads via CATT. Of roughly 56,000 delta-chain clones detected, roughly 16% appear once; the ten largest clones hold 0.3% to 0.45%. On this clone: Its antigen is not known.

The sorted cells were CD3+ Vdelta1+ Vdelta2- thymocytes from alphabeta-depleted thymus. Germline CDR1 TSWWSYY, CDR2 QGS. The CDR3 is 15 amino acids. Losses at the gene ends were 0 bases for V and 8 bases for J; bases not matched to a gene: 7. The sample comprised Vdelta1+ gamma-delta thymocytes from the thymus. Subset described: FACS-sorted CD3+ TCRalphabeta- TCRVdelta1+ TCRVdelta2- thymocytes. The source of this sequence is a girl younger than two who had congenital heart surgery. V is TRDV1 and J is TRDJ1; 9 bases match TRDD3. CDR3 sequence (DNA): TGTGCTCTTGGGGAACTAGGCAGTACTGGGGGAAAACTCATCTTT. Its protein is CALGELGSTGGKLIF.